Shown below are 20 T cell receptor beta chains from a single sample sequenced in a study of T cells in Graves' hyperthyroidism and ophthalmopathy. Researchers took RNA transcripts and amplified the TCR beta CDR3 regions from them. When the TCR CDR3 underwent first-round RT-PCR, the HTBI primer set was used. TCRdb analysed the multiplex PCR reads with MiXCR anew, one entry per CDR3 protein. This sample has fewer than 600,000 distinct CDR3 sequences, with over 13% found just once. The sequenced sample was blood. Every receptor here comes from a woman younger than 30 with Graves' hyperthyroidism.

As for this clonotype: A read error is possible here, since a much larger clone lies one base away. The chain uses TRBV5-1 and TRBJ1-1; 7 positions match TRBD1. The CDR3 sequence is 12 residues long. The V gene's germline CDR1 is SGHRS and CDR2 YFSETQ. CDR3 residues: CASSAETGEASF. The CDR3 region has the DNA TGTGCCAGCAGCGCAGAAACAGGGGAAGCTTCCTTT.

This clonotype was observed many times. V usage is TRBV7-3 and J usage is TRBJ2-1, with TRBD2 identical over 7 bases. The germline gives CDR1 SGHTA, CDR2 FQGTGA. The CDR3 is 15 amino acids. Losses at the gene ends were 1 base for V and 7 bases for J; bases not matched to a gene: 7. The CDR3 DNA reads TGTGCCAGCAGCTTAATGGGCGGGAGCGGAAATGAGCAGTTCTTC. Translating it yields CASSLMGGSGNEQFF. The full variable domain, with the rest looked up from reference TRBV7-3 and TRBJ2-1, is GAGVSQTPSNKVTEKGKYVELRCDPISGHTALYWYRQSLGQGPEFLIYFQGTGAADDSGLPNDRFFAVRPEGSVSTLKIQRTERGDSAVYLCASSLMGGSGNEQFFGPGTRLTVL.

V gene TRBV6-1 combines with J gene TRBJ1-2; D is undetermined. V was pared by 1 base and J by 2 bases, with 8 bases between. Germline-derived CDR1 and CDR2 are MNHNS and SASEGT. There are 14 residues in the CDR3. The CDR3 nucleotides read TGTGCCAGCAGTGAAGATGACTACAACTATGGCTACACCTTC. As protein: CASSEDDYNYGYTF.

Note on this clonotype: No conserved phenylalanine or tryptophan is present at the end of the CDR3, so a read error is the likely explanation. CDR3 nucleotide sequence: TGCAGCGTTGAAGTAGGGACTAGCTTTAATGAGCAGTTCCTC. It is translated as CSVEVGTSFNEQFL. The rearrangement links TRBV29-1 to TRBJ2-1; 9 nucleotides agree with TRBD2. CDR3 size: 14 residues. V was pared by 1 base and J by 7 bases, with 5 bases of the junction left unmatched. Germline V gene lookup returns CDR1 SQVTM and CDR2 ANQGSEA.

This clonotype was detected ten times or more. This chain uses TRBV12-3 or TRBV12-4 with TRBJ2-1, with D possibly being TRBD1 or TRBD2 (5 bases each). Trimming pared 1 base from V and 8 bases from J, leaving 12 bases between. This CDR3 has 14 residues. CDR3 protein: CASSLEGQEDEQFF. The CDR3 nucleotides read TGTGCCAGCAGTTTAGAGGGGCAGGAGGATGAGCAGTTCTTC.

This clonotype was picked up many times. The V and J genes are TRBV12-3 or TRBV12-4 and TRBJ2-7; TRBD2 is a possible D gene (5 bases). The V end was cut by 7 bases, the J end by 0 bases, with 13 bases between. This CDR3 has 14 amino acids. For the CDR3, the DNA is TGTGCCAGCAAGAAGCGGACGAGCTCCTACGAGCAGTACTTC. This translates into CASKKRTSSYEQYF.

Many counts were recorded for this clonotype. V usage is TRBV15 and J usage is TRBJ2-1; D possibly corresponds to TRBD2 (5 bases). The CDR3 is 15 residues long. In germline, CDR1 is LNHNV, CDR2 YYDKDF (reference sequence). Trimming left V 7 bases short and J 0 bases short, with 13 bases between. The CDR3: CATKEELSSYNEQFF. CDR3 in DNA: TGTGCCACCAAGGAGGAATTAAGCTCCTACAATGAGCAGTTCTTC.

There are many counts of this clonotype. The J gene is TRBJ2-1, the V gene TRBV15; TRBD2 matches 10 bases. With V trimmed by 4 bases and J by 7 bases, 4 bases remained unmatched. Germline V lookup: CDR1 LNHNV, CDR2 YYDKDF (reference sequence). The CDR3 contains 14 residues. The CDR3 bases are TGTGCCACCAGCACTAGCGGGAGTTGGAATGAGCAGTTCTTC. Protein product: CATSTSGSWNEQFF.

The rearrangement uses TRBV7-6 and TRBJ2-3, with D unclear. There are 16 residues in the CDR3. Germline CDR1 reads SGHVS; CDR2 reads FNYEAQ. V lost 5 bases, J lost 4 bases, and 19 bases lay in between. The CDR3 coding sequence is TGTGCCAGCAGCCGAGTTACGGCCGTAGCCCCAGATACGCAGTATTTT. Its protein product is CASSRVTAVAPDTQYF.

Ten or more counts support this clonotype. J is TRBJ1-6 and V is TRBV12-5; D remains ambiguous. V lost 1 base and J lost 7, with 8 bases in between. CDR1 is LGHNT and CDR2 is FRNRAP in the germline V gene. CDR3 size: 14 residues. CDR3 sequence (DNA): TGTGCTAGTGGTTTGGACCCAACGAATTCACCCCTCCACTTT. Its translation is CASGLDPTNSPLHF. The full variable domain, completed using reference TRBV12-5 and TRBJ1-6, is DARVTQTPRHKVTEMGQEVTMRCQPILGHNTVFWYRQTMMQGLELLAYFRNRAPLDDSGMPKDRFSAEMPDATLATLKIQPSEPRDSAVYFCASGLDPTNSPLHFGNGTRLTVT.

This clonotype has a handful of counts. The chain links TRBV20-1 to TRBJ1-1; TRBD1 agrees at 7 bases. J lost 4 bases, V lost 6 bases, and 5 bases had no gene match. This CDR3 region has 12 residues. CDR1 is DFQATT, CDR2 SNEGSKA, per germline (reference sequence). The DNA for the CDR3 is TGCAGTGCGGGACAGTCTTTCACTGAAGCTTTCTTT. Protein sequence: CSAGQSFTEAFF.

This clonotype was seen many times. The chain has TRBV11-2 and TRBJ1-2; D ambiguous. The CDR3 extends over 14 amino acids. Germline lookup yields CDR1 SGHAT and CDR2 FQNNGV. Trimming removed 1 base at V and 2 bases at J, with 8 bases between. CDR3 DNA: TGTGCCAGCAGCTTAGTTACGGCGAACTATGGCTACACCTTC. Translation gives CASSLVTANYGYTF. Complete variable domain (other parts from reference TRBV11-2 and TRBJ1-2): EAGVAQSPRYKIIEKRQSVAFWCNPISGHATLYWYQQILGQGPKLLIQFQNNGVVDDSQLPKDRFSAERLKGVDSTLKIQPAKLEDSAVYLCASSLVTANYGYTFGSGTRLTVV.

This clonotype appeared a single time. The rearrangement joins TRBV12-5 to TRBJ1-6; 9 bases are a match to TRBD1. This CDR3 spans 14 amino acids. The V and J ends lost 4 bases and 10 bases, in that order; junction bases with no gene match: 5. Germline V lookup: CDR1 LGHNT, CDR2 FRNRAP. CDR3 region: CASGSRQGDSPLHF. CDR3 bases: TGTGCTAGTGGTTCGCGACAGGGGGACTCACCCCTCCACTTT.

This clonotype was found many times. The chain combines TRBV12-3 or TRBV12-4 with TRBJ2-3; 7 nucleotides align to TRBD2. V gave up 4 bases and J gave up 3 bases; unmatched junction bases: 7. The CDR3 contains 15 residues. The CDR3 here is CASSSSGKDTDTQYF. As DNA, the CDR3 is TGTGCCAGCAGTTCGAGCGGGAAGGATACAGATACGCAGTATTTT.

This clonotype has only a few counts. V and J are TRBV6-1 and TRBJ1-1; D unclear. From germline, CDR1 is MNHNS and CDR2 SASEGT. V was clipped by 9 bases and J by 4 bases, with 15 bases between them. There are 13 residues in the CDR3. The CDR3 nucleotides read TGTGCCAGTTACGCACCGGGGAGCACTGAAGCTTTCTTT. Translation gives CASYAPGSTEAFF.

The chain carries TRBV6-5 and TRBJ2-2; 11 nucleotides align to TRBD1. The CDR3 loop spans 15 amino acids. Germline V gives CDR1 MNHEY, CDR2 SVGAGI. The V gene end was trimmed by 2 bases and the J gene end by 8 bases; junction bases not matched to a gene: 4. The CDR3 DNA is TGTGCCAGCAGTTACGGACAGGGGGCAGGTGGGGAGCTGTTTTTT. Amino acids: CASSYGQGAGGELFF.

The rearrangement links TRBV14 to TRBJ2-2, with D unclear. The CDR3 is 13 amino acids. V dropped 0 bases and J dropped 5 bases, with 4 bases sitting between them. Looked up from germline, CDR1 is SGHDN and CDR2 is FVKESK. The CDR3 protein is CASSQELTGELFF. For the CDR3, the DNA is TGTGCCAGCAGCCAAGAGTTAACCGGGGAGCTGTTTTTT.

This clonotype appeared a few times. The chain recombines TRBV14 with TRBJ2-1; tentative D call: TRBD1 (5 bases). The CDR3 length is 15 residues. V was shortened by 4 bases and J by 7 bases, with 17 bases between the two germline ends. Germline lookup yields CDR1 SGHDN and CDR2 FVKESK. The CDR3 spells CASSRPDTYLNEQFF. For the CDR3, the DNA is TGTGCCAGCAGCCGCCCGGACACCTATCTTAATGAGCAGTTCTTC.

This clonotype occurred many times. The genes are TRBV20-1 and TRBJ2-5, with no clear D. Germline CDR1 and CDR2: DFQATT and SNEGSKA (reference sequence). CDR3 length: 14 residues. Trimming took off 6 bases at V and 1 base at J, with 15 bases between the two ends. The DNA for the CDR3 is TGCAGTGCCCCTCCGGTGAGCGTCCAAGAGACCCAGTACTTC. Translation: CSAPPVSVQETQYF.

The chain carries TRBV20-1 and TRBJ1-1; D possibly corresponds to TRBD1 (6 bases). This CDR3 region has 16 residues. CDR1 is DFQATT, CDR2 SNEGSKA, per germline (reference sequence). The V end lost 2 bases, the J end lost 1 base, and 17 bases lay between the germline ends. The CDR3 loop reads CSARRGAFGKNTEAFF. CDR3 nucleotides: TGCAGTGCTAGAAGGGGGGCTTTCGGGAAGAACACTGAAGCTTTCTTT.